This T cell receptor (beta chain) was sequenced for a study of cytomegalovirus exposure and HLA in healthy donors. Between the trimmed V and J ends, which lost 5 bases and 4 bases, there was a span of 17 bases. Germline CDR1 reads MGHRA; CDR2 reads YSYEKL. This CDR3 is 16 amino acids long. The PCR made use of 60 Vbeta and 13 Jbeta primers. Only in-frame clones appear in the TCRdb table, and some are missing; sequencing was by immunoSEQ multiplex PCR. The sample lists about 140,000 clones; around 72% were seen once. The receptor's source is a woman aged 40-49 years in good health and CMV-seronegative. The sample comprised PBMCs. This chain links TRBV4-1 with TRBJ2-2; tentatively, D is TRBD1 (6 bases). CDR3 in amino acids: CASSVQRGKSTGELFF. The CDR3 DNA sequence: TGCGCCAGCAGCGTCCAGAGGGGGAAATCCACCGGGGAGCTGTTTTTT.